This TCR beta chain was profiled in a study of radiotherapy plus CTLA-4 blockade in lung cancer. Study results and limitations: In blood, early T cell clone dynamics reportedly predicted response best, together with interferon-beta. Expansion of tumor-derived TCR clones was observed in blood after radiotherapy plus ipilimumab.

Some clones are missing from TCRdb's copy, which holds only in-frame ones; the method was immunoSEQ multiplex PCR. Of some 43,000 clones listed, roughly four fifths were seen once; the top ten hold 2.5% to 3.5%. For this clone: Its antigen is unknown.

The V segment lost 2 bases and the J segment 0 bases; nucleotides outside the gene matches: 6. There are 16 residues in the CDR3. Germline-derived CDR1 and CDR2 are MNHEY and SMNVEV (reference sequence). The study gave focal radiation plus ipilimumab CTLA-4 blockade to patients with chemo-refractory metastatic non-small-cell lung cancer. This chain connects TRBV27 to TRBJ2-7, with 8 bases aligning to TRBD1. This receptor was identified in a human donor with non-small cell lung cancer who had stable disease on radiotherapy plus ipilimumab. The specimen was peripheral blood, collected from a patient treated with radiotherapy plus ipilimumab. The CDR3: CASSLKPGGASYEQYF. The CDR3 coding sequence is TGTGCCAGCAGTTTAAAACCAGGGGGCGCCTCCTACGAGCAGTACTTC.